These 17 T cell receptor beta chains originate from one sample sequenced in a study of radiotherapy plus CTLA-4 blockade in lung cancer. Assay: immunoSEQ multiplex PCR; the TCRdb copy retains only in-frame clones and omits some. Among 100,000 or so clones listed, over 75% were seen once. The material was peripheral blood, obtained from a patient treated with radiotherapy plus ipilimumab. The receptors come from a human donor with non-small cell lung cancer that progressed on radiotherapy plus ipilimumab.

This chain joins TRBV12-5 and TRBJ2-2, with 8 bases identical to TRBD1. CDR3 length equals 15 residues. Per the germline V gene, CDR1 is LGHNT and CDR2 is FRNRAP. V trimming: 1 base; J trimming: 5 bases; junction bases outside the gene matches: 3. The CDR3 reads CASGLGQGITGELFF. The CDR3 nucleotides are TGTGCTAGTGGTTTGGGACAGGGGATAACCGGGGAGCTGTTTTTT.

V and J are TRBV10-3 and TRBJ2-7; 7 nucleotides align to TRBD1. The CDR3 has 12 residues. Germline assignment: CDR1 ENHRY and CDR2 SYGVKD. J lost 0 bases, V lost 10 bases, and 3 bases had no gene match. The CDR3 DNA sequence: TGTGCCACCCGGACAGGCTCCTACGAGCAGTACTTC. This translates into CATRTGSYEQYF.

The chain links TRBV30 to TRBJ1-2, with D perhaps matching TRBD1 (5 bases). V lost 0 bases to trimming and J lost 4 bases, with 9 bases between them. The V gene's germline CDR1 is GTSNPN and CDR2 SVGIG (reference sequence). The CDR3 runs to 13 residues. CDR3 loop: CAWSVQGVYGYTF. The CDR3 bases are TGTGCCTGGAGTGTACAAGGGGTCTATGGCTACACCTTC.

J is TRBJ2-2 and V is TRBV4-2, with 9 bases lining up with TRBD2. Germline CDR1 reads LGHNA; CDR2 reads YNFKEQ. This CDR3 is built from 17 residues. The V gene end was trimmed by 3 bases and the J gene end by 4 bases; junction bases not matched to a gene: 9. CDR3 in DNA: TGTGCCAGCAGCCAGGCAGGGACTAGCAGATTCACCGGGGAGCTGTTTTTT. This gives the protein CASSQAGTSRFTGELFF.

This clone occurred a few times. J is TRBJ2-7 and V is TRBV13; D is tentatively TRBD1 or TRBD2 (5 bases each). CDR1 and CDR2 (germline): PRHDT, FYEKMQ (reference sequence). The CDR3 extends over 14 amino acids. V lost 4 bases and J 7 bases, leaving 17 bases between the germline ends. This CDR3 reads CASSSGRAENEQYF. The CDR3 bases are TGTGCCAGCAGCTCGGGGCGGGCTGAGAATGAGCAGTACTTC.

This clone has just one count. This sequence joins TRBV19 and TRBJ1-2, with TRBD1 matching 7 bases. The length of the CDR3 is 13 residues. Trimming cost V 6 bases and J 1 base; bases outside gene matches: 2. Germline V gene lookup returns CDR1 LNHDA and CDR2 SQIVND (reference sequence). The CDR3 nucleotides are TGTGCCAGTAGCCGGGACAGTAACTATGGCTACACCTTC. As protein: CASSRDSNYGYTF.

CDR3 residues: CASSAGQGQNIQYF. DNA for the CDR3: TGTGCCAGCAGCGCCGGACAGGGCCAAAACATTCAGTACTTC. The rearrangement joins TRBV2 to TRBJ2-4; 8 positions match TRBD1. Germline CDR1 SNHLY, CDR2 FYNNEI. The V and J ends lost 6 bases and 5 bases, in that order; junction bases with no gene match: 6. This CDR3 has 14 amino acids.

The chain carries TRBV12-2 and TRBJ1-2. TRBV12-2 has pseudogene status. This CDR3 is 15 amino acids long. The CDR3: CASRNRDGPNYGYTF. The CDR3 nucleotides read TGTGCAAGTCGCAACCGGGACGGGCCTAACTATGGCTACACCTTC.

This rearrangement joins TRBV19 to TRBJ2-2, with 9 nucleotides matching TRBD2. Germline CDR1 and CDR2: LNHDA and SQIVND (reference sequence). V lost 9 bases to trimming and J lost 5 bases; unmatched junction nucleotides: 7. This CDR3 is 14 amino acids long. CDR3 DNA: TGTGCCAGCCGCGGGGGGGCGCAGACCGGGGAGCTGTTTTTT. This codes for CASRGGAQTGELFF.

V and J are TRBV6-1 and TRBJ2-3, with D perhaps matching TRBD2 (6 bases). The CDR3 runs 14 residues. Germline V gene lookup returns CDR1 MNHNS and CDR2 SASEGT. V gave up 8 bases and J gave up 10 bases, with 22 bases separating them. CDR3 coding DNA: TGTGCCAGCCGCGTGGAGAGGGACTTGGGGGCGCAGTATTTT. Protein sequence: CASRVERDLGAQYF.

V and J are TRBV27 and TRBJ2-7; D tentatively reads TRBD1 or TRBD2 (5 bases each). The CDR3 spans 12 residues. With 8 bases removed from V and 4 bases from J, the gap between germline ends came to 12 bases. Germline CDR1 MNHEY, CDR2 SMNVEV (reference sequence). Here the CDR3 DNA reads TGTGCCAGCGGGGTCAGGGAGTACGAGCAGTACTTC. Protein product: CASGVREYEQYF.

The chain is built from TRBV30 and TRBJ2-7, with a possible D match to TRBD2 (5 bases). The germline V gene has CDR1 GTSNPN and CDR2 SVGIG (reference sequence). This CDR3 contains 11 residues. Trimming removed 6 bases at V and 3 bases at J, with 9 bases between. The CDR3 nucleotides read TGTGCCTGCCACAGCGGCTACGAGCAGTACTTC. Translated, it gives CACHSGYEQYF. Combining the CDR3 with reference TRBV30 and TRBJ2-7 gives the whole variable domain SQTIHQWPATLVQPVGSPLSLECTVEGTSNPNLYWYRQAAGRGLQLLFYSVGIGQISSEVPQNLSASRPQDRQFILSSKKLLLSDSGFYLCACHSGYEQYFGPGTRLTVT.

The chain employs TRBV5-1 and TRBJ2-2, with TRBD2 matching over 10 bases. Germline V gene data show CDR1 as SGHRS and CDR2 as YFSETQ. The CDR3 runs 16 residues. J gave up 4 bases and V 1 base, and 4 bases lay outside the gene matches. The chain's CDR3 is CASSLLASGGTGELFF. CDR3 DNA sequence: TGCGCCAGCAGCTTGCTGGCTAGCGGGGGCACCGGGGAGCTGTTTTTT. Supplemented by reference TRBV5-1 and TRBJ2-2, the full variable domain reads KAGVTQTPRYLIKTRGQQVTLSCSPISGHRSVSWYQQTPGQGLQFLFEYFSETQRNKGNFPGRFSGRQFSNSRSEMNVSTLELGDSALYLCASSLLASGGTGELFFGEGSRLTVL.

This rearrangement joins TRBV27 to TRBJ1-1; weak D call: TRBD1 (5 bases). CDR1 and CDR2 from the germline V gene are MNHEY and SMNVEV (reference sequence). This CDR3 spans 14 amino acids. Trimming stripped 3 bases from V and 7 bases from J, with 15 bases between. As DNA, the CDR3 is TGTGCCAGCAGTTTTCAAGCGGGACGGAATGAAGCTTTCTTT. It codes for CASSFQAGRNEAFF.

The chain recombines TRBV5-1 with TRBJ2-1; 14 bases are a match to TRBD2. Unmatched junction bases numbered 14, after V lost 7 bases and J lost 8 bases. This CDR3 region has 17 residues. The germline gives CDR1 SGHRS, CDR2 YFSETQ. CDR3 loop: CASGPGLAGVMGHEQFF. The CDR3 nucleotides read TGCGCCAGCGGCCCGGGACTAGCGGGAGTGATGGGCCATGAGCAGTTCTTC.

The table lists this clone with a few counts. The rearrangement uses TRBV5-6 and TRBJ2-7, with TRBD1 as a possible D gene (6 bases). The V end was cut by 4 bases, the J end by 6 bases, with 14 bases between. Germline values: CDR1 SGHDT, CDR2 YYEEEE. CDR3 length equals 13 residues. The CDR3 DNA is TGTGCCAGCAGCCGCAGGGGCTCCGGCGAGCAGTACTTC. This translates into CASSRRGSGEQYF.

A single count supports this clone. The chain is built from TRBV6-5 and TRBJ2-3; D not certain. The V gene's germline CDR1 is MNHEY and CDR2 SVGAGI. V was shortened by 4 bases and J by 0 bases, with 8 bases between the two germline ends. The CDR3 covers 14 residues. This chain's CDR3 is CASSSPVSTDTQYF. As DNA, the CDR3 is TGTGCCAGCAGTTCACCCGTAAGCACAGATACGCAGTATTTT.